These 16 T cell receptor beta chains share one sample of origin, sequenced in a study of shared clonotypes between healthy human individuals. Method: immunoSEQ multiplex PCR; TCRdb's copy keeps in-frame clones and lacks some. The sample carries 1.6 million or so clones, roughly 95% recorded once. Sequences were obtained from naive CD4+ T cells sorted from blood. Indicated subset: CD45RA+ positively selected. Receptors were obtained from a man aged 25 to 45 in good health.

This chain joins TRBV27 and TRBJ1-1; D perhaps matches TRBD1 (5 bases). CDR3 length: 15 residues. V dropped 9 bases and J dropped 1 base, with 18 bases sitting between them. Germline loops: CDR1 MNHEY, CDR2 SMNVEV (reference sequence). The CDR3 nucleotides are TGTGCCAGGGGTCCGGGACGACAGAAGAACACTGAAGCTTTCTTT. It specifies CARGPGRQKNTEAFF.

J is TRBJ1-1 and V is TRBV2; D not resolved. The CDR3 totals 13 residues. Trimming stripped 7 bases from V and 6 bases from J, with 15 bases between. Germline-derived CDR1 and CDR2 are SNHLY and FYNNEI. CDR3 loop: CASKTLFGAEAFF. The CDR3 DNA reads TGTGCCAGCAAAACCCTATTTGGTGCTGAAGCTTTCTTT.

On this clone: Other DNA sequences in the same sample also yield this CDR3. The V call is TRBV5-1, the J call TRBJ2-6; D not resolved. The CDR3 consists of 15 residues. The germline V and J ends were trimmed by 0 bases and 1 base, with 5 bases remaining between them. The germline CDR1 and CDR2 sequences are SGHRS and YFSETQ. This CDR3 reads CASSLAGSGANVLTF. Written as DNA, the CDR3 is TGCGCCAGCAGCTTGGCAGGTTCTGGGGCCAACGTCCTGACTTTC.

CDR3: CASSSGSVPDTQYF. The DNA of the CDR3 is TGTGCCAGCAGTAGCGGGAGTGTCCCAGATACGCAGTATTTT. The rearrangement joins TRBV2 to TRBJ2-3; 8 bases map to TRBD2. Germline V gene sequence: CDR1 SNHLY, CDR2 FYNNEI. The trim removed 5 bases at V and 4 bases at J, leaving 5 bases unmatched. This CDR3 comprises 14 residues.

The rearrangement joins TRBV27 to TRBJ1-4, with D uncertain. Germline CDR1 reads MNHEY; CDR2 reads SMNVEV (reference sequence). This CDR3 spans 10 amino acids. Trimming took off 3 bases at V and 11 bases at J, with 4 bases between the two ends. This chain's CDR3 is CASSFVKLFF. DNA for the CDR3: TGTGCCAGCAGTTTCGTGAAACTGTTTTTT.

J is TRBJ1-5 and V is TRBV5-5; D gene ambiguous. The germline V gene has CDR1 SGHKS and CDR2 YYEKEE (reference sequence). V was clipped by 4 bases and J by 5 bases, with 16 bases between them. CDR3 size: 15 residues. The CDR3 DNA sequence: TGTGCCAGCAGCCCGACGACCGCTAATGATCAGCCCCAGCATTTT. It translates to CASSPTTANDQPQHF.

The chain couples TRBV5-6 to TRBJ2-7; D tentatively fits TRBD1 or TRBD2 (5 bases each). The germline V gene encodes CDR1 SGHDT and CDR2 YYEEEE. The CDR3 contains 14 residues. Trimming shortened V by 4 bases and J by 7 bases, and 18 bases separated the two germline ends. The DNA of the CDR3 is TGTGCCAGCAGCCCCCCGGGGACGGACATAGAGCAGTACTTC. Protein: CASSPPGTDIEQYF.

The chain has TRBV19 and TRBJ2-2; 12 nucleotides line up with TRBD1. The CDR3 totals 15 residues. V lost 6 bases, J lost 6 bases, and 5 bases stayed unmatched. The germline V gene encodes CDR1 LNHDA and CDR2 SQIVND (reference sequence). CDR3 sequence (DNA): TGTGCCAGTAGGCCGGGACAGGGGGCACCCGGGGAGCTGTTTTTT. The encoded protein is CASRPGQGAPGELFF. The complete variable domain, with remaining parts taken from reference TRBV19 and TRBJ2-2, reads DGGITQSPKYLFRKEGQNVTLSCEQNLNHDAMYWYRQDPGQGLRLIYYSQIVNDFQKGDIAEGYSVSREKKESFPLTVTSAQKNPTAFYLCASRPGQGAPGELFFGEGSRLTVL.

This clone was seen once. This chain joins TRBV28 and TRBJ2-7, with TRBD2 matching 9 bases. Looked up from germline, CDR1 is MDHEN and CDR2 is SYDVKM. This CDR3 comprises 16 residues. J was trimmed by 4 bases and V by 7 bases; bases with no gene match: 14. DNA of the CDR3: TGTGCCAGCACCCCAGAGGGGCGGGAGGGCCGGTACGAGCAGTACTTC. Residues: CASTPEGREGRYEQYF.

The rearrangement joins TRBV4-1 to TRBJ2-2; D is ambiguous. The CDR3 totals 14 residues. Trimming cost V 4 bases and J 1 base, with 7 bases left between them. Germline CDR1 MGHRA, CDR2 YSYEKL. CDR3: CASSPRLNTGELFF. The DNA for the CDR3 is TGCGCCAGCAGCCCACGACTGAACACCGGGGAGCTGTTTTTT.

The chain combines TRBV5-4 with TRBJ2-1; tentatively, D is TRBD2 (7 bases). CDR1 and CDR2 (germline): SGHNT, YYREEE (reference sequence). Trimming pared 4 bases from V and 8 bases from J, leaving 16 bases between. The CDR3 loop spans 14 amino acids. The chain's CDR3 is CASSARGGGDEQFF. Written as DNA, the CDR3 is TGTGCCAGCAGCGCCCGAGGGGGAGGGGATGAGCAGTTCTTC.

This chain joins TRBV11-2 and TRBJ2-5, with D possibly matching TRBD1 (6 bases). In germline, CDR1 is SGHAT, CDR2 FQNNGV. The ends were cut back, 0 bases at V and 4 bases at J, with 12 bases in the middle. This CDR3 has 15 amino acids. The CDR3: CASSLDRGWGETQYF. Written as DNA, the CDR3 is TGTGCCAGCAGCTTAGACAGGGGATGGGGAGAGACCCAGTACTTC.

The rearrangement uses TRBV28 and TRBJ2-7, with 11 bases matching TRBD2. CDR1 and CDR2 from the germline V gene are MDHEN and SYDVKM. The CDR3 is made up of 15 amino acids. J was trimmed by 6 bases and V by 2 bases; bases with no gene match: 6. CDR3: CASSLDALAGVEQYF. The CDR3 DNA follows: TGTGCCAGCAGTTTAGACGCACTAGCGGGAGTCGAGCAGTACTTC. Full variable domain (rest looked up from reference TRBV28 and TRBJ2-7): DVKVTQSSRYLVKRTGEKVFLECVQDMDHENMFWYRQDPGLGLRLIYFSYDVKMKEKGDIPEGYSVSREKKERFSLILESASTNQTSMYLCASSLDALAGVEQYFGPGTRLTVT.

This rearrangement joins TRBV28 to TRBJ2-7; 7 bases map to TRBD1. There are 15 residues in the CDR3. V dropped 5 bases and J dropped 6; count of bases not matched to a gene: 13. Germline CDR1 reads MDHEN; CDR2 reads SYDVKM. CDR3 nucleotides: TGTGCCAGCAGTCTCCCCACAGGGGACGGTTCCGAGCAGTACTTC. Translating gives CASSLPTGDGSEQYF. Using reference TRBV28 and TRBJ2-7 for the parts outside the CDR3, the full variable domain is DVKVTQSSRYLVKRTGEKVFLECVQDMDHENMFWYRQDPGLGLRLIYFSYDVKMKEKGDIPEGYSVSREKKERFSLILESASTNQTSMYLCASSLPTGDGSEQYFGPGTRLTVT.

The chain links TRBV5-1 to TRBJ2-7; possibly TRBD2 for D (8 bases). The germline V and J ends were trimmed by 4 bases and 4 bases, with 18 bases remaining between them. Germline CDR1 SGHRS, CDR2 YFSETQ. The CDR3 has 15 residues. DNA for the CDR3: TGCGCCAGCAGCCCCCCGGGAGGGGGCTCTTACGAGCAGTACTTC. Translation gives CASSPPGGGSYEQYF.

V is TRBV28 and J is TRBJ2-2; D might be TRBD2 (5 bases). Germline V CDR1 and CDR2: MDHEN, SYDVKM. Deletions cut 3 bases from V and 4 bases from J, with 6 bases between. The CDR3 covers 13 residues. The DNA of the CDR3 is TGTGCCAGCAGTTTTCGGGGCACCGGGGAGCTGTTTTTT. This gives the protein CASSFRGTGELFF.